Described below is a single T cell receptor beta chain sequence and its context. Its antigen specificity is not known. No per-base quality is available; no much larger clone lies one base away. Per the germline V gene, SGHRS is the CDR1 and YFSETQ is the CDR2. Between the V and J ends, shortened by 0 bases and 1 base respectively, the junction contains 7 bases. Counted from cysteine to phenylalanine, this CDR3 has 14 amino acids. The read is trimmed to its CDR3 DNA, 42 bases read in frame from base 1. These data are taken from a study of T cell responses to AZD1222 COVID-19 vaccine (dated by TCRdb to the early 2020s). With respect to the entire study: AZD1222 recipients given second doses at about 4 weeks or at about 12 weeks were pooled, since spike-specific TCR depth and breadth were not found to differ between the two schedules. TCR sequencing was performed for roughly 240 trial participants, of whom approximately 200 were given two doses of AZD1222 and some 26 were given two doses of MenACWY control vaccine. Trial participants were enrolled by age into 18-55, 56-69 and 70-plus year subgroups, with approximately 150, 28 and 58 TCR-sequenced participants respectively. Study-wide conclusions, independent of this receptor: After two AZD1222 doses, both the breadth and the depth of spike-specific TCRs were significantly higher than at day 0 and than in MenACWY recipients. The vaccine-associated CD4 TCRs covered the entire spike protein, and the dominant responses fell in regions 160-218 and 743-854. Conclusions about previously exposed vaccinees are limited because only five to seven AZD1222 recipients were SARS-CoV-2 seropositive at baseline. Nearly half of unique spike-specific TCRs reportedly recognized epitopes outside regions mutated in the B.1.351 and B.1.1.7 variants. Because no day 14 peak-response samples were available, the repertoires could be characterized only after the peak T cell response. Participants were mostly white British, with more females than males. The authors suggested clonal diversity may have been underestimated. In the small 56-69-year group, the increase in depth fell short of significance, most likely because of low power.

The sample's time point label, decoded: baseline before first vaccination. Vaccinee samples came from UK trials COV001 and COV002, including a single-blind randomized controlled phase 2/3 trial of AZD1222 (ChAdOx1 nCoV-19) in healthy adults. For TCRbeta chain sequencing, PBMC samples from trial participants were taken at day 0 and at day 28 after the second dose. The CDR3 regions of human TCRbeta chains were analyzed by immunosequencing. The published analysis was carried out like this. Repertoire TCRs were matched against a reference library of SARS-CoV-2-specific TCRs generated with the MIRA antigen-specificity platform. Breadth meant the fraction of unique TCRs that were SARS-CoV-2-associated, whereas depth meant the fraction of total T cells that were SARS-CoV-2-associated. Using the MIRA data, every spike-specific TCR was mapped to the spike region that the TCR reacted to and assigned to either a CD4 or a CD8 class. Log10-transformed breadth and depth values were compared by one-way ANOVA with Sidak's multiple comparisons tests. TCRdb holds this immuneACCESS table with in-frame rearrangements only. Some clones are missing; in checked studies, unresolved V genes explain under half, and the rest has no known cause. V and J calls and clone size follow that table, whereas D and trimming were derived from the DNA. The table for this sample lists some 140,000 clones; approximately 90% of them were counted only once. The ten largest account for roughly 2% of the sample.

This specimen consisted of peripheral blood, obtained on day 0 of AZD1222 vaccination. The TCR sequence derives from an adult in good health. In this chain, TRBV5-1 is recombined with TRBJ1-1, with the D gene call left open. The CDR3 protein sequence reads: CASSLAGQNTEAFF. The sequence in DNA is TGCGCCAGCAGCTTGGCCGGGCAGAACACTGAAGCTTTCTTT.